One sample yielded the 15 T cell receptor beta chains listed below, sequenced in a study of vaccination and CD4 T cells after COVID-19. The study sequenced cultured CD4+ T cell DNA using the Oncomine TCR Beta short-read assay. MiXCR, applied by TCRdb to the PCR reads, yields one record per CDR3 protein. Here the sample spans approximately 8,700 distinct CDR3 sequences, approximately 30% being singletons. Regarding treatment: roughly ten-day PBMC culture with coronavirus spike peptide pools or control peptides (ViraFEST assay). No antigen is known for these receptors. Sequencing used CD4+ T cells from blood, cultured in vitro, obtained after SARS-CoV-2 vaccination. The receptors come from a human donor who had recovered from COVID-19.

The chain is built from TRBV6-2 or TRBV6-3 and TRBJ2-1; 7 bases align to TRBD1. V shed 5 bases and J 5 bases; nucleotides not matched to a gene: 6. This CDR3 has 14 residues. The germline CDR1 and CDR2 sequences are MNHEY and SVGEGT. The CDR3 loop reads CASSLDRINNEQFF. In DNA form, the CDR3 reads TGTGCCAGCAGTCTGGACAGGATTAACAATGAGCAGTTCTTC.

V is TRBV20-1 and J is TRBJ1-3; 8 nucleotides align to TRBD1. This CDR3 has 15 amino acids. Germline values: CDR1 DFQATT, CDR2 SNEGSKA (reference sequence). After removal of 3 bases from V and 8 bases from J, the junction contained 12 bases not matched to a gene. This CDR3 is CSASPPDRVGDTIYF. The CDR3 DNA follows: TGCAGTGCTAGCCCCCCGGACAGGGTCGGAGACACCATATATTTT.

V usage is TRBV6-2 or TRBV6-3 and J usage is TRBJ2-5; 9 positions match TRBD2. Looked up from germline, CDR1 is MNHEY and CDR2 is SVGEGT. The V segment lost 2 bases and the J segment 4 bases; nucleotides outside the gene matches: 8. The CDR3 extends over 16 amino acids. The CDR3 nucleotides read TGTGCCAGCAGTTACCTGCGGGAGGGTCCCTTAGAGACCCAGTACTTC. Translation gives CASSYLREGPLETQYF.

This clonotype was recorded a few times. The V and J genes are TRBV27 and TRBJ2-3; 9 nucleotides line up with TRBD1. The length of the CDR3 is 15 residues. Germline V lookup: CDR1 MNHEY, CDR2 SMNVEV (reference sequence). V lost 5 bases to trimming and J lost 6 bases; unmatched junction nucleotides: 9. The CDR3 sequence is CASSLQGAIWDTQYF. CDR3 DNA sequence: TGTGCCAGCAGTCTACAGGGGGCGATTTGGGATACGCAGTATTTT.

The chain carries TRBV2 and TRBJ1-5; no clear D. Per the germline V gene, CDR1 is SNHLY and CDR2 is FYNNEI. The CDR3 runs to 13 residues. V dropped 3 bases and J dropped 9 bases, with 12 bases sitting between them. CDR3: CASSEGSAGPQHF. The CDR3, as DNA: TGTGCCAGCAGTGAGGGGAGCGCCGGGCCCCAGCATTTT.

About this clonotype itself: Since a much larger clone is just one base distant, this may be a read error. The chain uses TRBV15 and TRBJ1-2; no clear D gene. The CDR3 runs 14 residues. Germline CDR1 LNHNV, CDR2 YYDKDF (reference sequence). The V and J ends lost 0 bases and 7 bases respectively, with 12 bases between them. CDR3 protein: CATSRDWWSGGYTF. CDR3 in DNA: TGTGCCACCAGCAGAGATTGGTGGTCGGGTGGCTACACCTTC.

Only a few counts were recorded for this clonotype. This chain uses TRBV19 with TRBJ2-5; the D is unclear. CDR3 length: 9 residues. V shed 9 bases and J shed 5 bases, with 4 bases lying between them. Germline V gives CDR1 LNHDA, CDR2 SQIVND (reference sequence). This chain's CDR3 is CARRETQYF. The DNA of the CDR3 is TGTGCCAGAAGGGAGACCCAGTACTTC.

In its sample, this clonotype ranks as medium-sized. The chain uses TRBV20-1 and TRBJ1-6; 8 bases fit TRBD1. CDR3 length: 16 residues. From germline, CDR1 is DFQATT and CDR2 SNEGSKA (reference sequence). V lost 1 base to trimming and J lost 8 bases; unmatched junction nucleotides: 10. In nucleotides, the CDR3 is TGCAGTGCTAGAGCCCCGACAGGGGTGGGCCATTCACCCCTCCACTTT. Translation: CSARAPTGVGHSPLHF.

The chain carries TRBV4-1 and TRBJ2-7, with D perhaps TRBD2 (6 bases). The CDR3 is made up of 14 amino acids. Germline V CDR1 and CDR2: MGHRA, YSYEKL. Trimming removed 5 bases at V and 2 bases at J, with 13 bases between. This CDR3 is CASSSPGLTYEQYF. In DNA form, the CDR3 reads TGCGCCAGCAGCTCCCCGGGACTCACCTACGAGCAGTACTTC.

This clonotype was detected only a few times. The gene calls are TRBV19 and TRBJ1-2, with D possibly being TRBD1 (6 bases). The V end was cut by 1 base, the J end by 4 bases, with 19 bases between. Germline V CDR1 and CDR2: LNHDA, SQIVND (reference sequence). This CDR3 region has 17 residues. As DNA, the CDR3 is TGTGCCAGTAGTATAGTCGGAAATACAGGGCTTCGCTATGGCTACACCTTC. It translates to CASSIVGNTGLRYGYTF.

The V call is TRBV5-1, the J call TRBJ2-1; a weak D match, TRBD2 (6 bases). V gave up 4 bases and J gave up 5 bases, with 22 bases separating them. Germline values: CDR1 SGHRS, CDR2 YFSETQ. This CDR3 is 17 amino acids long. DNA for the CDR3: TGCGCCAGCAGCAGCCAACTGACCCCAGGGACTCACAATGAGCAGTTCTTC. It translates to CASSSQLTPGTHNEQFF.

The chain uses TRBV20-1 and TRBJ2-7; no definite D call. Germline V gives CDR1 DFQATT, CDR2 SNEGSKA (reference sequence). This CDR3 comprises 13 residues. V gave up 5 bases and J gave up 6 bases, with 17 bases separating them. The CDR3 loop reads CSAPRPATGEQYF. As DNA, the CDR3 is TGCAGTGCTCCCCGTCCAGCAACGGGCGAGCAGTACTTC.

The table lists this clonotype with a few counts. The chain is built from TRBV28 and TRBJ2-2, with a weak D call TRBD1 (6 bases). The CDR3 loop spans 16 amino acids. The V and J ends lost 2 bases and 1 base respectively, with 11 bases between them. Germline lookup yields CDR1 MDHEN and CDR2 SYDVKM. CDR3 in amino acids: CASSLQGRQNTGELFF. In DNA, the CDR3 is TGTGCCAGCAGTTTACAGGGGAGACAGAACACCGGGGAGCTGTTTTTT.

The chain links TRBV11-2 to TRBJ2-3; the match to TRBD2 covers 9 bases. J lost 6 bases, V lost 6 bases, and 10 bases had no gene match. CDR3 size: 15 residues. Looked up from germline, CDR1 is SGHAT and CDR2 is FQNNGV. For the CDR3, the DNA is TGTGCCAGCAGTTCGCGGGAGGGCCGGGGGGATACGCAGTATTTT. This translates into CASSSREGRGDTQYF.

V gene TRBV11-3 combines with J gene TRBJ2-2; unclear D gene. There are 15 residues in the CDR3. Germline V lookup: CDR1 SGHNT, CDR2 YENEEA. V was clipped by 5 bases and J by 4 bases, with 14 bases between them. The CDR3 region has the DNA TGTGCCAGCAGCCCCCTTCGGACCTCCACCGGGGAGCTGTTTTTT. Translation gives CASSPLRTSTGELFF.